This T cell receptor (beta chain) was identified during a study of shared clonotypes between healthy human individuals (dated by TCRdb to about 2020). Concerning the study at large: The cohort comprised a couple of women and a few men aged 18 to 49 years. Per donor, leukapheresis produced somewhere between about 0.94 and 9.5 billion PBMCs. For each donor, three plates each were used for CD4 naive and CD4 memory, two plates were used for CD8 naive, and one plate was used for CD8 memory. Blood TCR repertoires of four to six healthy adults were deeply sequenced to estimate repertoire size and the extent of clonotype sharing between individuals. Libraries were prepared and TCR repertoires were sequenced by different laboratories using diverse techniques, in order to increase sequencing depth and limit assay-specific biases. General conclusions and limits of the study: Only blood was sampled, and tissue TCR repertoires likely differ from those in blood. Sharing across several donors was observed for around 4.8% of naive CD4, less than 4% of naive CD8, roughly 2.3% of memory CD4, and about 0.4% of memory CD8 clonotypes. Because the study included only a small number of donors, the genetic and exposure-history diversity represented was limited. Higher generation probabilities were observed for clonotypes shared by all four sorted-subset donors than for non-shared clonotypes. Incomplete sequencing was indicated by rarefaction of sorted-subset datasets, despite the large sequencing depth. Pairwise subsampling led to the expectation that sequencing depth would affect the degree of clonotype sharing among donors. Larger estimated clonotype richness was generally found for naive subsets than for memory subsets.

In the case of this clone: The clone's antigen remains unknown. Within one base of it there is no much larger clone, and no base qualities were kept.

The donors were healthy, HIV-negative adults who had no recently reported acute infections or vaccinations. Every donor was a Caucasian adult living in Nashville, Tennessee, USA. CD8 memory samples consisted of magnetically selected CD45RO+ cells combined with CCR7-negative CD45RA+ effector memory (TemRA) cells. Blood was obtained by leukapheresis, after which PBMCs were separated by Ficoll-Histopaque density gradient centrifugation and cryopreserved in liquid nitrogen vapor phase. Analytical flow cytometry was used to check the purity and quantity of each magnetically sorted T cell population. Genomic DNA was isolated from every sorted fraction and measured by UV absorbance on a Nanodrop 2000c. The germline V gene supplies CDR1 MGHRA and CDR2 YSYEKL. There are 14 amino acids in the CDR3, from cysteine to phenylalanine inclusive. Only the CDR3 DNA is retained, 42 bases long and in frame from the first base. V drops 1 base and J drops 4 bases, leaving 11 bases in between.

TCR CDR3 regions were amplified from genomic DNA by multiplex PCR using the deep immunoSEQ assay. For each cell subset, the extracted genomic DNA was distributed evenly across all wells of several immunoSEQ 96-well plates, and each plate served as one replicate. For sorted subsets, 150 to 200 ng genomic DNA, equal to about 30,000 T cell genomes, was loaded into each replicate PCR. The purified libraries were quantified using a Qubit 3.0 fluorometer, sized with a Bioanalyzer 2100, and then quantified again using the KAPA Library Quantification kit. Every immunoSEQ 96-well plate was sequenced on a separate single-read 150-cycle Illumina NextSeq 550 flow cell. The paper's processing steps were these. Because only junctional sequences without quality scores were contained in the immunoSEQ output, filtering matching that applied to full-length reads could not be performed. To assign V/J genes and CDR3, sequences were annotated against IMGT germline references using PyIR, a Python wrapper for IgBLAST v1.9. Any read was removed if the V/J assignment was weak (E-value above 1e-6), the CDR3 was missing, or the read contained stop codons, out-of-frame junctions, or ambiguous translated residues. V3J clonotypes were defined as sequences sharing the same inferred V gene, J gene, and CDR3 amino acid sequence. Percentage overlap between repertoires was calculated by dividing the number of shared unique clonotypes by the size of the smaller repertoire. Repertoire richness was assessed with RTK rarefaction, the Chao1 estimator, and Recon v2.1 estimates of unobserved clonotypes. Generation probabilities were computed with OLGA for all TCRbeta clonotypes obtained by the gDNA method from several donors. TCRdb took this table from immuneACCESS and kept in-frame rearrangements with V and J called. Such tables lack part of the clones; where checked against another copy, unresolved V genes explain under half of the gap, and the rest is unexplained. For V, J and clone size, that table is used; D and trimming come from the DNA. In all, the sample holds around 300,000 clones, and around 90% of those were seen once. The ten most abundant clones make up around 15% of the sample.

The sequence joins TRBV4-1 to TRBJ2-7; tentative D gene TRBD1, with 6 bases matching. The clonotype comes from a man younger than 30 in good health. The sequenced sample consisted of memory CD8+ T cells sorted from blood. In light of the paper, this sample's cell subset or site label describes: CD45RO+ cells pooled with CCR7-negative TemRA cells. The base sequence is TGCGCCAGCAGCCAAGGCTTGGGGGCTTACGAGCAGTACTTC. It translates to CASSQGLGAYEQYF.